This TCR beta chain emerged from a study of human T cells and chemical hapten exposure. Across the whole study: Per-sample TCR yield variability stemmed mainly from small pooled library volume differences.

Study-level points and caveats: No alteration of TCRs above 1 in 1000 frequency was seen with DPC sensitization.

This CDR3 spans 14 amino acids. Germline-derived CDR1 and CDR2 are MGHDK and SYGVNS. The V gene lost 2 bases and the J gene lost 7 bases, with 14 bases spanning the gap. Described time point: healthy volunteer bleed at 2 weeks. Total RNA came from unfractionated whole blood. The study used a library that attached unique molecular identifiers to individual cDNA molecules. Original processing notes: The number of TCRs in each sample had a median of approximately 99,000 and spanned roughly 20,000 to 750,000. TCRdb re-called the RACE reads through MiXCR, storing one row per CDR3 protein. The V and J calls here are based on TCRdb, not the publication. The repertoire holds about 46,000 distinct CDR3 sequences, 4.3% seen once, with about 1.5% in the top ten. This clonotype appeared many times. Its antigen is not identified.

Sample: whole blood. This sequence was found in a female donor in good health. Some clones in this sample may be carry-over from other donors' samples. The chain employs TRBV25-1 and TRBJ1-1; D possibly corresponds to TRBD1 (6 bases). CDR3 coding DNA: TGTGCCAGCAGTGAAGGGCCAGGGGTGGGTGAAGCTTTCTTT. This codes for CASSEGPGVGEAFF.